This T cell receptor (beta chain) was profiled in a study of cytomegalovirus exposure and HLA in healthy donors. For the study at large: Researchers previously reported finding just under 120 million unique TCR beta sequences from around 200 million T cells. Study-level results: It was approximately 160 TCR beta chains that were listed as cytomegalovirus-associated. Among immune exposure information, only CMV serostatus was available.

This clone has a handful of counts. What it binds is unknown. The V and J ends lost 0 bases and 7 bases respectively, with 7 bases between them. The CDR3 covers 13 residues. The germline V gene encodes CDR1 MNHNY and CDR2 SVGAGI (reference sequence). Donors had nominal health at sampling but likely had unrecorded immune exposures. It was with 60 Vbeta and 13 Jbeta primers that the PCR ran. Method: immunoSEQ multiplex PCR; TCRdb's copy keeps in-frame clones and lacks some. Of about 60,000 clones listed, roughly 80% are singletons. This TCR derives from a man under 40 in good health and CMV-seronegative. The specimen sequenced was PBMCs. The chain combines TRBV6-6 with TRBJ2-1, with D possibly being TRBD2 (6 bases). CDR3 nucleotide sequence: TGTGCCAGCAGTTACTCACGGGAGAATGAGCAGTTCTTC. It translates to CASSYSRENEQFF.